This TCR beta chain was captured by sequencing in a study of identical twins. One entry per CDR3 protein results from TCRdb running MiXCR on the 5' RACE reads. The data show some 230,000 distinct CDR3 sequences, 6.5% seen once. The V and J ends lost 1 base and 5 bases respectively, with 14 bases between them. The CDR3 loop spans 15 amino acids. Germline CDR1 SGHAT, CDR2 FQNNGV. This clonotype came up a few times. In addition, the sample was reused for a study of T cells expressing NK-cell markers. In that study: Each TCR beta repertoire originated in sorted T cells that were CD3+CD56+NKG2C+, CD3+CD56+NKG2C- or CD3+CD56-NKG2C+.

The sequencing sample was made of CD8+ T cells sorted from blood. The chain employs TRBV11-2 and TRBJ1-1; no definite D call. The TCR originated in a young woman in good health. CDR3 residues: CASSLGAPRGTEAFF. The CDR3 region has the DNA TGTGCCAGCAGCTTAGGAGCGCCTAGAGGGACTGAAGCTTTCTTT.